This is a list of T cell receptor beta chains from one sample in a study of beta chain features in type 1 diabetes. Repertoires were generated with immunoSEQ multiplex PCR, while TCRdb's copy carries only in-frame clones and drops some. The sample consists of more than 85,000 clones, under 40% of them appearing once. Sequencing input: stem cell memory CD4+ T cells from blood. All receptors derive from a woman in her late teens or twenties in good health. CDR3s include the opening cysteine and the closing phenylalanine or tryptophan. A D gene is named only where the DNA matches it firmly. A row's size may be missing; if present it is once, few, many or a size class.

>TRBV6-6|.|TRBJ1-2|TRBD1
CASSYSDRFYGYTF
TGTGCCAGCAGTTACTCGGACAGGTTCTATGGCTACACCTTC
>TRBV28|few|TRBJ2-7|TRBD2
CASSLYGTRAHF
TGTGCCAGCAGTTTATACGGGACTAGGGCCCACTTC
>TRBV28|.|TRBJ2-4|TRBD2
CATLGASGRARNIQYF
TGTGCCACCTTAGGAGCTAGCGGGAGGGCCCGGAACATTCAGTACTTC
>TRBV11-2|few|TRBJ2-7|.
CASSWGVWGSYEQYF
TGTGCCAGCAGCTGGGGGGTATGGGGCTCCTACGAGCAGTACTTC
>TRBV30|few|TRBJ1-3|.
CAWKGSGATIYF
TGTGCCTGGAAAGGATCAGGGGCAACCATATATTTT
>TRBV18|.|TRBJ1-1|TRBD1
CASSPGQGQNTEAFF
TGTGCCAGCTCACCCGGACAGGGACAGAACACTGAAGCTTTCTTT
>TRBV7-9|.|TRBJ2-7|TRBD1
CASSPTHRTGHYEQYF
TGTGCCAGCAGCCCTACGCATAGGACAGGACACTACGAGCAGTACTTC
>TRBV7-2|.|TRBJ1-1|TRBD1
CASSPWTGVVNTEAFF
TGTGCCAGCAGCCCCTGGACAGGGGTCGTGAACACTGAAGCTTTCTTT
>TRBV6-1|.|TRBJ2-7|TRBD1
CASRRDRDFYEQYF
TGTGCCAGCAGGAGGGACAGGGATTTCTACGAGCAGTACTTC
>TRBV6-5|.|TRBJ2-2|.
CASSSLGWRGSGELFF
TGTGCCAGCAGTTCTCTTGGATGGAGGGGATCCGGGGAGCTGTTTTTT
>TRBV29-1|.|TRBJ1-2|TRBD1
CSVERYGQEYTF
TGCAGCGTTGAAAGATATGGACAGGAATACACCTTC